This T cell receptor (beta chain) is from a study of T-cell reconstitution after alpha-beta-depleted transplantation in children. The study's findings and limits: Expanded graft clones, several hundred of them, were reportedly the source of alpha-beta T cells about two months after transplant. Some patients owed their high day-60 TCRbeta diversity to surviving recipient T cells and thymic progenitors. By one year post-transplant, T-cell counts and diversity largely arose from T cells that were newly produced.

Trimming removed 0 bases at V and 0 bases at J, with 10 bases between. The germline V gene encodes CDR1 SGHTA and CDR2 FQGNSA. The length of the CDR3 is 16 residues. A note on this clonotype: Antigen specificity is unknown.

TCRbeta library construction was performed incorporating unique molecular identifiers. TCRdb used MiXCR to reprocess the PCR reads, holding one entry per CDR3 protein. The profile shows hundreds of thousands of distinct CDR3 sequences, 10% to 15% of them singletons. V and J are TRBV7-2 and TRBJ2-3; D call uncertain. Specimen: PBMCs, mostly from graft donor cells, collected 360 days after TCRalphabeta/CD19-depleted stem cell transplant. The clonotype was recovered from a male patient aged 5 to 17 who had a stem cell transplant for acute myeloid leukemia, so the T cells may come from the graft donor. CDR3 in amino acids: CASSLAITYSTDTQYF. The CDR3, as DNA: TGTGCCAGCAGCTTAGCAATCACCTATAGCACAGATACGCAGTATTTT.